This record covers a single TCR beta chain. The data originate from a study of blood T cell repertoires in COVID-19. Study overall: COVID-19 samples from acute and convalescent phases originated in the United States, Italy and Spain. PBMCs, B-cell-depleted T cells, or T cells provided the cDNA or gDNA that made up the material.

The table came from immunoSEQ multiplex PCR; TCRdb's copy has only in-frame clones and leaves some out. The sample carries 99,000 or so clones, around 84% recorded once. This CDR3 contains 15 residues. Looked up from germline, CDR1 is SGHRS and CDR2 is YFSETQ. The ends were cut back, 1 base at V and 5 bases at J, with 15 bases in the middle. The genes are TRBV5-1 and TRBJ1-2, with D possibly being TRBD1 (5 bases). Sequencing was performed on peripheral blood. The receptor was isolated from a woman aged 55-70 years in a cohort sampled during active or convalescent COVID-19. CDR3 in DNA: TGCGCCAGCAGCTTGTCGGGGGGGACGGCGTATGGCTACACCTTC. Amino acids: CASSLSGGTAYGYTF.